These T cell receptor beta chains were read from a single sample in a study of CD8+CD57+ T cells in acquired aplastic anemia. MiXCR was run by TCRdb on the reads, yielding one entry per CDR3 protein. The profile covers about 170,000 distinct CDR3 sequences, with roughly 43% appearing a single time and under 1.2% taken by the ten largest. The sequenced material came from sorted CD4+, CD8+, or CD8+CD57+ T cells (not recorded which) from PBMCs. The source is a human donor with aplastic anemia. CDR3s include the opening cysteine and the closing phenylalanine or tryptophan. D genes are given only for firm matches. Only part of the rows carry a size: once, few, many, or a class if the clone is expanded.

v_gene	abundance	len	d_gene	j_gene	CDR3nt	CDR3aa
TRBV11-1	-	15	-	TRBJ2-1	TGTGCCAGCAGCTTATGGGGTATGAGAGACAATGAGCAGTTCTTC	CASSLWGMRDNEQFF
TRBV7-2	many	18	TRBD2	TRBJ2-7	TGTGCCAGCAGCTTAGCAGAGGTCAGGACTAGCAAATTATACGAGCAGTACTTC	CASSLAEVRTSKLYEQYF
TRBV10-3	-	17	TRBD2	TRBJ2-5	TGTGCCATCAGTGTATTGGGAAGCGGGGGCGCTAGGGAGACCCAGTACTTC	CAISVLGSGGARETQYF
TRBV20-1	-	14	-	TRBJ2-3	TGCAGTGCAAGAGGGCGGTCTAGCACAGATACGCAGTATTTT	CSARGRSSTDTQYF
TRBV7-9	-	14	-	TRBJ1-1	TGTGCCAGCAGCTTGGGCAGGGTGGTCACTGAAGCTTTCTTT	CASSLGRVVTEAFF
TRBV19	-	15	TRBD2	TRBJ2-3	TGTGCCAGTGAGAGCGGGGGAGGGGGCACAGATACGCAGTATTTT	CASESGGGGTDTQYF
TRBV7-3	-	15	-	TRBJ2-1	TGTGCCAGCAGCCTGCAGGGGCGACGGGGCAATGAGCAGTTCTTC	CASSLQGRRGNEQFF
TRBV19	-	12	TRBD1	TRBJ1-2	TGTGCCAGTAGTGAGACAGGGGATGGCTACACCTTC	CASSETGDGYTF
TRBV6-4	-	14	TRBD2	TRBJ2-5	TGTGCCAGCAGCCTACGGGGGGAGGGAGAGACCCAGTACTTC	CASSLRGEGETQYF
TRBV10-3	-	14	-	TRBJ2-1	TGTGCCATCAGTGTAACAACGTCTAACAATGAGCAGTTCTTC	CAISVTTSNNEQFF
TRBV10-3	-	17	-	TRBJ2-7	TGTGCGATCACCAAGGGACTGGACCGTAGAAAAGCCTACGGGCAGTACTTC	CAITKGLDRRKAYGQYF
TRBV12-3/TRBV12-4	many	16	TRBD2	TRBJ2-5	TGTGCCAGCAGTTTATGGGGCGGGGGACACCAAGAGACCCAGTACTTC	CASSLWGGGHQETQYF
TRBV2	-	15	-	TRBJ1-5	TGTGCCAGCACTACGCCGGGGCCTAGGGGTCAGCCCCAGCATTTT	CASTTPGPRGQPQHF
TRBV2	few	12	-	TRBJ1-1	TGTGCCAGCAGTGACCGGAACACTGAAGCTTTCTTT	CASSDRNTEAFF
TRBV6-5	many	13	-	TRBJ1-5	TGTGCCAGCAGTTTAAGGCCGAATCAGCCCCAGCATTTT	CASSLRPNQPQHF
TRBV5-1	many	13	-	TRBJ1-2	TGCGCCAGCAGCTTGGCCGGAGGGGGTGGCTACACCTTC	CASSLAGGGGYTF
TRBV20-1	many	14	TRBD1	TRBJ1-5	TGCAGTGCTAGCGGGGGACAGCCGAATCAGCCCCAGCATTTT	CSASGGQPNQPQHF
TRBV12-3/TRBV12-4	many	16	TRBD1	TRBJ2-7	TGTGCCAGCAGCCGTAGGCCCGGACAGGGACCCATAGAGCAGTACTTC	CASSRRPGQGPIEQYF
TRBV10-1	few	18	TRBD2	TRBJ2-4	TGCGCCAGCAGTGACTGGACTAGCGGATCTCTAGCCAAAAACATTCAGTACTTC	CASSDWTSGSLAKNIQYF
TRBV19	many	14	-	TRBJ2-1	TGTGCCAGTAGTTTGCGGGACGGCTACAATGAGCAGTTCTTC	CASSLRDGYNEQFF
TRBV25-1	many	17	TRBD1	TRBJ1-4	TGTGCCAGCAGTGAAGTTCCGACAGGGGCGAGAAATGAAAAACTGTTTTTT	CASSEVPTGARNEKLFF
TRBV7-6	many	15	TRBD2	TRBJ2-7	TGTGCCAGCAGCGTATCTAGCGGGGGGGGTGGGGAGCAGTACTTC	CASSVSSGGGGEQYF
TRBV7-2	many	13	-	TRBJ2-7	TGTGCCAGCAGCGACCGGGGGACCTACGAGCAGTACTTC	CASSDRGTYEQYF
TRBV12-3/TRBV12-4	-	16	TRBD2	TRBJ2-4	TGTGCCAGCAGTTTTCGGGGTCCGGAGCGGGGAAACATTCAGTACTTC	CASSFRGPERGNIQYF
TRBV15	few	13	TRBD1	TRBJ2-7	TGTGCCACCAGCAGAGATCGACAGGGCGAGCAGTACTTC	CATSRDRQGEQYF
TRBV29-1	-	12	-	TRBJ2-3	TGCAGCGTCACGGCTAGCACAGATACGCAGTATTTT	CSVTASTDTQYF
TRBV10-2	many	15	-	TRBJ2-7	TGCGCCAGCAGTGAGTCGAGTAGGGGTCCCTACGAGCAGTACTTC	CASSESSRGPYEQYF
TRBV25-1	-	13	-	TRBJ2-2	TGTGCCAGCACAGGACAAAACACCGGGGAGCTGTTTTTT	CASTGQNTGELFF
TRBV3-1	many	15	-	TRBJ2-7	TGTGCCAGCAGCCCCACCCCCCCCATGGGCTACGAGCAGTACTTC	CASSPTPPMGYEQYF
TRBV5-4	-	14	TRBD2	TRBJ2-7	TGTGCCAGCAGCTTCGGACTAGCTCTGTACGAGCAGTACTTC	CASSFGLALYEQYF
TRBV7-3	-	15	-	TRBJ2-5	TGTGCCAGCAGCTTACAAGGCAGGGGTTTGGAGACCCAGTACTTC	CASSLQGRGLETQYF
TRBV19	many	16	-	TRBJ1-5	TGTGCCAGTAGTATAGTAGGTACAGCTTCTAATCAGCCCCAGCATTTT	CASSIVGTASNQPQHF
TRBV20-1	many	15	-	TRBJ1-5	TGCAGTGCTTTCTCAGACACGGGCACCAATCAGCCCCAGCATTTT	CSAFSDTGTNQPQHF
TRBV7-2	-	13	-	TRBJ1-2	TGTGCCAGCAGCTTTACTGGGAACTATGGCTACACCTTC	CASSFTGNYGYTF
TRBV14	-	15	TRBD2	TRBJ2-7	TGTGCCAGCAGCCAAGCAGCTAGCGGGAGAACCGAGCAGTACTTC	CASSQAASGRTEQYF
TRBV20-1	many	18	TRBD2	TRBJ2-4	TGCAGTGCTAGAGCCGGCCAGGGTCTAGCGGGGACCAAAAACATTCAGTACTTC	CSARAGQGLAGTKNIQYF
TRBV11-1	once	16	-	TRBJ2-1	TGTGCCAGCAGCCCCCGCCAGGGGAGCTCCTACAATGAGCAGTTCTTC	CASSPRQGSSYNEQFF
TRBV10-3	-	14	-	TRBJ2-3	TGTGCCATCAGTGCTAAGGGGGGCACAGATACGCAGTATTTT	CAISAKGGTDTQYF
TRBV7-9	-	14	-	TRBJ1-1	TGTGCCAGCAGCCTACCGGGCCGGAGCACTGAAGCTTTCTTT	CASSLPGRSTEAFF
TRBV20-1	-	14	TRBD1	TRBJ2-5	TGCAGTGCTGGGGGACAGGGGATCGGAGAGACCCAGTACTTC	CSAGGQGIGETQYF
TRBV5-4	many	17	TRBD1	TRBJ2-7	TGTGCCAGCAGCGTGGGACAGGGGGCTCAGATTCGCTACGAGCAGTACTTC	CASSVGQGAQIRYEQYF
TRBV2	many	15	TRBD1	TRBJ1-4	TGTGCCAGCAGTGAATTCGGGACAGGGAATGAAAAACTGTTTTTT	CASSEFGTGNEKLFF
TRBV11-2	-	15	TRBD1	TRBJ2-1	TGTACCAGCAGCTTTGGACAGGGGGCATACAATGAGCAGTTCTTC	CTSSFGQGAYNEQFF
TRBV5-1	many	15	TRBD1	TRBJ1-1	TGCGCCAGCAGCTTGGTGCCAGGGGGGAACACTGAAGCTTTCTTT	CASSLVPGGNTEAFF
TRBV5-6	many	15	-	TRBJ1-4	TGTGCCAGCAGCTTATCGACAACAACTAATGAAAAACTGTTTTTT	CASSLSTTTNEKLFF
TRBV7-2	many	15	-	TRBJ1-5	TGTGCCAGCAGCTTAGGCAGGAGTGGCAATCAGCCCCAGCATTTT	CASSLGRSGNQPQHF
TRBV25-1	-	14	-	TRBJ2-1	TGTGCCAGCAGCGATACGGGGCCCTACAATGAGCAGTTCTTC	CASSDTGPYNEQFF